This T cell receptor (beta chain) was identified during a study of metastatic and nonmetastatic thyroid tumors. Study information: Comparison of repertoires was carried out across blood and tumor or nodule tissue from malignant and benign thyroid patients.

MiXCR was used by TCRdb to re-call the PCR reads. The data show more than 25,000 clones, 25% to 30% seen once. This clone has a count of ten or more. V lost 3 bases to trimming and J lost 5 bases, with 17 bases between them. This CDR3 is 16 amino acids long. CDR1 is DFQATT, CDR2 SNEGSKA, per germline (reference sequence). Patients had received no treatment of any kind before thyroid surgery. The chain uses TRBV20-1 and TRBJ1-6; a possible D gene is TRBD1 (6 bases). The sequence was collected from a female donor with papillary thyroid cancer or a benign thyroid nodule (not recorded which). Some clones in this sample may be carry-over from other donors' samples. The sample consisted of blood. In nucleotides, the CDR3 is TGCAGTGCTAGTATGTCTACAGGGCGGGATAATTCACCCCTCCACTTT. It codes for CSASMSTGRDNSPLHF.